This T cell receptor (beta chain) was recorded in a study of cytomegalovirus exposure and HLA in healthy donors. Study-level points and caveats: Available immune exposure information covered CMV serostatus only. The HLA-A and HLA-B alleles of most subjects were reportedly predicted accurately from TCR beta sequences. Reported performance of the classifier showed diagnosis of cytomegalovirus status with high specificity and sensitivity. Whilst most TCR sequences proved rare, a subset of public TCRs occurred across many donors.

This PCR relied on a set of 60 Vbeta primers and 13 Jbeta primers. Profiled with immunoSEQ multiplex PCR; TCRdb holds only in-frame clones, not every one. The repertoire holds about 91,000 clones, with 64% as singletons. On this clone: Its cognate antigen is unknown.

CDR3 length: 18 residues. CDR1 SGHKS and CDR2 YYEKEE come from the germline V gene (reference sequence). The junction had 15 bases not matched to a gene; V was cut back by 4 bases and J by 4 bases. Material for sequencing was PBMCs. The rearrangement joins TRBV5-5 to TRBJ2-5, with 11 nucleotides matching TRBD2. This clonotype was obtained from a human donor in good health. The CDR3 is CASSPTLTLAGAGETQYF. CDR3 in DNA: TGTGCCAGCAGCCCTACACTGACACTAGCGGGGGCCGGAGAGACCCAGTACTTC.